The 12 T cell receptor beta chains reported below all come from one sample, sequenced in a study of T cell responses to AZD1222 COVID-19 vaccine. Measured with immunoSEQ multiplex PCR; TCRdb has only the in-frame clones, and not every one. This table holds around 100,000 clones, about 86% found once. Sequenced material: peripheral blood, taken on day 0 of AZD1222 vaccination. These receptors were taken from an adult in good health.

The V gene is TRBV11-3, the J gene TRBJ2-5; D remains unclear. The germline V and J ends were trimmed by 3 bases and 1 base, with 9 bases remaining between them. This CDR3 region has 14 residues. Per the germline V gene, CDR1 is SGHNT and CDR2 is YENEEA. For the CDR3, the DNA is TGTGCCAGCAGCTTTGACTGGCGCCAAGAGACCCAGTACTTC. Translation gives CASSFDWRQETQYF.

CDR3 residues: CASSSDGGTFF. In DNA, the CDR3 is TGCGCCAGCAGCTCGGATGGGGGCACCTTCTTT. This chain joins TRBV5-1 and TRBJ1-1; D is perhaps TRBD1 (6 bases). Germline CDR1 and CDR2: SGHRS and YFSETQ. V was shortened by 3 bases and J by 14 bases, with 14 bases between the two germline ends. This CDR3 region has 11 residues.

The genes are TRBV6-2 or TRBV6-3 and TRBJ2-7; 9 bases fit TRBD2. Germline lookup yields CDR1 MNHEY and CDR2 SVGEGT. The V gene end was trimmed by 5 bases and the J gene end by 6 bases; junction bases not matched to a gene: 14. The CDR3 loop spans 16 amino acids. This chain's CDR3 is CASSRFRAGGSSEQYF. Here the CDR3 DNA reads TGTGCCAGCAGTCGATTCCGAGCGGGAGGTTCGTCCGAGCAGTACTTC.

The chain recombines TRBV5-6 with TRBJ1-6, with 9 bases that match TRBD1. There are 14 residues in the CDR3. CDR1 is SGHDT and CDR2 is YYEEEE in the germline V gene. V dropped 2 bases and J dropped 14; count of bases not matched to a gene: 8. The DNA for the CDR3 is TGTGCCAGCAGCTTAGGGACAGGGCAATGGACCCTCCACTTT. Amino acid sequence: CASSLGTGQWTLHF.

The rearrangement uses TRBV10-3 and TRBJ2-1; D remains ambiguous. Trimming pared 8 bases from V and 7 bases from J, leaving 9 bases between. Germline CDR1 reads ENHRY; CDR2 reads SYGVKD. This CDR3 is 11 amino acids long. This CDR3 is CAIRARNEQFF. The CDR3, as DNA: TGTGCCATCCGGGCCCGTAATGAGCAGTTCTTC.

The V and J genes are TRBV6-2 or TRBV6-3 and TRBJ2-7; 8 bases are shared with TRBD2. The germline CDR1 and CDR2 sequences are MNHEY and SVGEGT. After removal of 0 bases from V and 3 bases from J, the junction contained 7 bases not matched to a gene. The CDR3 extends over 16 amino acids. CDR3 in amino acids: CASSYSKTSGDYEQYF. DNA for the CDR3: TGTGCCAGCAGTTACTCTAAAACTAGCGGAGACTACGAGCAGTACTTC.

V is TRBV3-1 (or the pseudogene TRBV3-2) and J is TRBJ2-1, with 8 bases aligning to TRBD2. Germline CDR1 LGHDT, CDR2 YNNKEL (reference sequence). The CDR3 has 17 residues. With V trimmed by 6 bases and J by 1 base, 11 bases remained unmatched. The CDR3 is CASSLKPGGRSYNEQFF. The CDR3 nucleotides are TGTGCCAGCAGTCTGAAGCCGGGAGGGCGGTCCTACAATGAGCAGTTCTTC.

The CDR3 is CASTGQGGWGNSPLHF. In DNA form, the CDR3 reads TGTGCCAGCACCGGACAGGGTGGTTGGGGGAATTCACCCCTCCACTTT. This chain uses TRBV27 with TRBJ1-6; 8 bases map to TRBD1. Unmatched junction bases numbered 12, after V lost 7 bases and J lost 7 bases. CDR3 size: 16 residues. Germline V lookup: CDR1 MNHEY, CDR2 SMNVEV (reference sequence).

The chain combines TRBV6-2 or TRBV6-3 with TRBJ2-3, with 7 bases lining up with TRBD1. Germline V lookup: CDR1 MNHEY, CDR2 SVGEGT. CDR3 length: 16 residues. Trimming at V came to 4 bases and at J to 0 bases, leaving 7 bases not matched to a gene. The DNA of the CDR3 is TGTGCCAGCAGTTCTGAACCGGGACAGAGCACAGATACGCAGTATTTT. It translates to CASSSEPGQSTDTQYF.

The chain couples TRBV19 to TRBJ2-7, with 9 bases that match TRBD1. V lost 5 bases, J lost 3 bases, and 11 bases stayed unmatched. Per germline, CDR1 LNHDA and CDR2 SQIVND (reference sequence). This CDR3 is 16 amino acids long. The CDR3 nucleotides read TGTGCCAGTAGTCAAACCGGGACAGGGAGCGGCTACGAGCAGTACTTC. Residues: CASSQTGTGSGYEQYF.

The chain links TRBV9 to TRBJ2-2; D is perhaps TRBD1 (6 bases). The V gene lost 3 bases and the J gene lost 1 base, with 7 bases spanning the gap. CDR1 and CDR2 (germline): SGDLS, YYNGEE. CDR3 length: 14 residues. The CDR3 region is CASSATGNTGELFF. CDR3 bases: TGTGCCAGCAGCGCGACAGGGAACACCGGGGAGCTGTTTTTT.

This clone was seen just once. This chain links TRBV19 with TRBJ1-3, with D possibly TRBD1 on 5 matching bases. Per the germline V gene, CDR1 is LNHDA and CDR2 is SQIVND (reference sequence). The V end was cut by 6 bases, the J end by 3 bases, with 9 bases between. This CDR3 comprises 13 residues. CDR3 coding DNA: TGTGCCAGTAGGAGGGGAAATGGAAACACCATATATTTT. It translates to CASRRGNGNTIYF.